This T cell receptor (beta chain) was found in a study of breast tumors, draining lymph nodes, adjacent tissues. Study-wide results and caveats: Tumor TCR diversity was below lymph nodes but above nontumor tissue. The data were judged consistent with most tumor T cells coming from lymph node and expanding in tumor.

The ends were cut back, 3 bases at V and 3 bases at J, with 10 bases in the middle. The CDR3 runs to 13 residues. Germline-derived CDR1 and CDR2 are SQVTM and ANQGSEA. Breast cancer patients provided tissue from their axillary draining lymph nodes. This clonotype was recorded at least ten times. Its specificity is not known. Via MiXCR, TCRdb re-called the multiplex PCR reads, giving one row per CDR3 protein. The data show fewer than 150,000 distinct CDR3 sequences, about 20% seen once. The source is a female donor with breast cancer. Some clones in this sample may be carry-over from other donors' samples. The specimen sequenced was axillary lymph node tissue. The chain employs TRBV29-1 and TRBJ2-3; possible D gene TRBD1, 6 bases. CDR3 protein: CSVEGDITDTQYF. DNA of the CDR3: TGCAGCGTTGAGGGGGACATTACAGATACGCAGTATTTT.